This T cell receptor (beta chain) was sequenced during a study of Graves' ophthalmopathy and Graves' hyperthyroidism. Amplification targeted the TCR beta CDR3 regions, with RNA transcripts as the source material. RT-PCR in the first round used HTBI primers; a second-round multiplex PCR followed. TCRdb ran MiXCR on the multiplex PCR reads and lists one entry per CDR3 protein. Here the sample spans around 520,000 distinct CDR3 sequences, approximately 37% being singletons. This clonotype was seen more than once but under ten times. Sequenced material: peripheral blood or thyroid tissue (not recorded which). The clonotype originates from an adult man with Graves' hyperthyroidism.

The CDR3, as DNA: TGTGCCAGCAGTTTAGGCAGAACCGGACAGGGGGCCTACGAGCAGTACTTC. Translated, it gives CASSLGRTGQGAYEQYF. The chain links TRBV28 to TRBJ2-7; 10 nucleotides line up with TRBD1. The CDR3 is made up of 17 amino acids. Germline loops: CDR1 MDHEN, CDR2 SYDVKM. V shed 2 bases and J 2 bases; nucleotides not matched to a gene: 9.